The present T cell receptor beta chain was sequenced within a study of cytomegalovirus exposure and HLA in healthy donors. CDR3 length: 14 amino acids. Trimming pared 6 bases from V and 1 base from J, leaving 9 bases between. The V gene's germline CDR1 is SGHAT and CDR2 FQNNGV. The study ran its PCR with 60 Vbeta and 13 Jbeta primers. Data came from immunoSEQ multiplex PCR; TCRdb stores just in-frame clones and leaves some out. The table shows approximately 190,000 clones, with 85% to 90% occurring only once. The clonotype originates from a man aged 30 to 39 in good health and CMV-seronegative. Sequenced material: PBMCs. V usage is TRBV11-2 and J usage is TRBJ2-2; D may be TRBD1 (5 bases). This CDR3 reads CASRPQVNTGELFF. The CDR3 DNA reads as TGTGCCAGCAGACCACAGGTGAACACCGGGGAGCTGTTTTTT.